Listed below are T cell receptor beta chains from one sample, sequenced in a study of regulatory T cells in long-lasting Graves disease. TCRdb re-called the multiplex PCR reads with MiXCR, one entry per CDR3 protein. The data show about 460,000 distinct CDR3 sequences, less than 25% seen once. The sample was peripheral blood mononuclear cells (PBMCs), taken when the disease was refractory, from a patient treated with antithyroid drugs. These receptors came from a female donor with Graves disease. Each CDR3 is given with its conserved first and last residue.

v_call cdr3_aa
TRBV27 CASSPLTGRYGYTF
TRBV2 CASSEIRESGYTF
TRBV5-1 CASSRDWQETQYF
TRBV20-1 CSARLAGGIQETQYF
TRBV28 CASSLPRENYGYTF
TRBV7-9 CASSLARSVNEKLFF
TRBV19 CASSFRAPNYGYTF
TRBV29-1 CSVASGAQETQYF
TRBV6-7 CASSSRDPKRTNYGYTF
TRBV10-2 CASSEANAEAFF
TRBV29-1 CSVEGTFGYTF
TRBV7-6 CASSPPGQGNEQYF
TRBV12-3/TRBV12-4 CASTPEGNTGELFF
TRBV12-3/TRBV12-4 CASSLRENTIYF
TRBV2 CATGQRNTGELFF
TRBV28 CASRPHPGQGSNQPQHF
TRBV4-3 CASSQDFGGTETQYF
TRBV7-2 CASSHQQGRIIYEQYF
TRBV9 CASSPRQGVHEQYF
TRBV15 CATSREAGTLFF
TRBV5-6 CASSSRRYGTTIYEQYF
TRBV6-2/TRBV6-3 CADTRGQGQVEQYF
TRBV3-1 CASSQSPAETQYF
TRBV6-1 CASRPLRGLAGARDYEQYF
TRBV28 CASSYGGNYGYTF
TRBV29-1 CSSSGINGQETQYF
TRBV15 CATSRDLAGVYNEQFF